The 29 T cell receptor beta chains in this list originate from one sample, sequenced in a study of PD-1 and CTLA-4 blockade in melanoma. Only in-frame clones appear in the TCRdb table, and some are missing; sequencing was by immunoSEQ multiplex PCR. The table includes 10,000 to 13,000 clones, roughly four fifths detected once. The sample in question was CD8+ T cells from peripheral blood, obtained from a patient given anti-PD-1 treatment. These receptors were collected from a human donor with melanoma.

This chain links TRBV7-6 with TRBJ2-1; 11 bases map to TRBD2. Germline V gene data show CDR1 as SGHVS and CDR2 as FNYEAQ. This CDR3 is built from 15 residues. The V segment lost 3 bases and the J segment 8 bases; nucleotides outside the gene matches: 6. The CDR3 reads CASSFSGRGEDEQFF. CDR3 in DNA: TGTGCCAGCAGCTTTAGCGGGAGGGGAGAGGATGAGCAGTTCTTC.

This clone was counted once. The chain links TRBV7-9 to TRBJ2-7; unclear D gene. The V gene lost 1 base and the J gene lost 6 bases, with 7 bases spanning the gap. Germline V CDR1 and CDR2: SEHNR, FQNEAQ (reference sequence). The CDR3 spans 12 residues. The CDR3 loop is CASSLDPLEQYF. The CDR3 DNA follows: TGTGCCAGCAGCTTAGACCCCCTCGAGCAGTACTTC. Drawing the rest from reference TRBV7-9 and TRBJ2-7, the complete variable domain is DTGVSQNPRHKITKRGQNVTFRCDPISEHNRLYWYRQTLGQGPEFLTYFQNEAQLEKSRLLSDRFSAERPKGSFSTLEIQRTEQGDSAMYLCASSLDPLEQYFGPGTRLTVT.

The chain carries TRBV4-1 and TRBJ1-2; 8 bases match TRBD1. CDR1 MGHRA and CDR2 YSYEKL come from the germline V gene. V was pared by 1 base and J by 3 bases, with 10 bases of the junction left unmatched. The CDR3 length is 17 residues. The CDR3 spells CASSQGGQGADYYGYTF. The CDR3 bases are TGCGCCAGCAGCCAAGGGGGCCAGGGGGCAGATTACTATGGCTACACCTTC.

The CDR3 DNA is TGTGCCAGCAGCGAATTCAGGGAAGCCTACGAGCAGTACTTC. Its translation is CASSEFREAYEQYF. The V gene is TRBV6-6, the J gene TRBJ2-7, with D perhaps TRBD1 (5 bases). Germline CDR1 is MNHNY and CDR2 is SVGAGI (reference sequence). The V end lost 6 bases, the J end lost 2 bases, and 14 bases lay between the germline ends. The CDR3 contains 14 residues.

The V call is TRBV7-2, the J call TRBJ2-1; no definite D call. Trimming stripped 1 base from V and 3 bases from J, with 4 bases between. The germline CDR1 and CDR2 sequences are SGHTA and FQGNSA. This CDR3 region has 13 residues. The CDR3 DNA reads as TGTGCCAGCAGCTTAGACAGCTACAATGAGCAGTTCTTC. This gives the protein CASSLDSYNEQFF.

The chain has TRBV7-9 and TRBJ1-1, with 8 bases aligning to TRBD1. The CDR3 consists of 15 residues. Germline V gene sequence: CDR1 SEHNR, CDR2 FQNEAQ (reference sequence). The junction had 7 bases not matched to a gene; V was cut back by 1 base and J by 6 bases. The CDR3 DNA reads TGTGCCAGCAGCTTAGTTCAGGGGGCAGACCCTGAAGCTTTCTTT. This gives the protein CASSLVQGADPEAFF.

V usage is TRBV6-5 and J usage is TRBJ2-7, with a weak D call TRBD1 (5 bases). The V end was cut by 6 bases, the J end by 3 bases, with 12 bases between. Germline CDR1 is MNHEY and CDR2 is SVGAGI. The CDR3 covers 13 residues. CDR3: CASRLIGVYEQYF. CDR3 DNA sequence: TGTGCCAGCAGACTCATAGGGGTCTACGAGCAGTACTTC.

This chain joins TRBV4-1 and TRBJ1-5; D perhaps matches TRBD1 (6 bases). The V gene's germline CDR1 is MGHRA and CDR2 YSYEKL. Trimming took 0 bases from V and 2 from J, leaving 17 bases between them. The CDR3 covers 18 residues. CDR3: CASSQDLGGGSRNQPQHF. CDR3 in DNA: TGCGCCAGCAGCCAAGATTTAGGGGGTGGCAGCCGCAATCAGCCCCAGCATTTT.

The chain recombines TRBV6-5 with TRBJ1-2; D uncertain. Trimming stripped 2 bases from V and 6 bases from J, with 10 bases between. Germline CDR1 is MNHEY and CDR2 is SVGAGI. This CDR3 is built from 13 residues. The CDR3 coding sequence is TGTGCCAGCAGTTACGGGTTCCCCGATGGCTACACCTTC. Its protein product is CASSYGFPDGYTF.

The chain combines TRBV20-1 with TRBJ2-2; D is undetermined. V lost 4 bases and J 4 bases, leaving 4 bases between the germline ends. The CDR3 covers 11 residues. Germline V gene sequence: CDR1 DFQATT, CDR2 SNEGSKA (reference sequence). The CDR3 DNA reads TGCAGTGCTATCTTCACCGGGGAGCTGTTTTTT. As protein: CSAIFTGELFF.

The chain joins TRBV9 to TRBJ2-2; D uncertain. Germline CDR1 is SGDLS and CDR2 is YYNGEE. This CDR3 has 14 amino acids. V shed 2 bases and J shed 1 base, with 6 bases lying between them. CDR3 coding DNA: TGTGCCAGCAGCGTTGTACAGAACACCGGGGAGCTGTTTTTT. Protein: CASSVVQNTGELFF. Full variable domain (rest looked up from reference TRBV9 and TRBJ2-2): DSGVTQTPKHLITATGQRVTLRCSPRSGDLSVYWYQQSLDQGLQFLIQYYNGEERAKGNILERFSAQQFPDLHSELNLSSLELGDSALYFCASSVVQNTGELFFGEGSRLTVL.

This sequence joins TRBV5-5 and TRBJ2-1, with D perhaps TRBD2 (6 bases). The ends were cut back, 0 bases at V and 1 base at J, with 14 bases in the middle. The germline V gene encodes CDR1 SGHKS and CDR2 YYEKEE (reference sequence). This CDR3 comprises 17 residues. The CDR3 loop is CASSLEGRLSSYNEQFF. The DNA for the CDR3 is TGTGCCAGCAGCTTGGAAGGGAGGCTCTCGTCCTACAATGAGCAGTTCTTC.

This rearrangement joins TRBV4-3 to TRBJ1-1; no firm D call. This CDR3 contains 14 residues. The germline V and J ends were trimmed by 4 bases and 2 bases, with 11 bases remaining between them. Germline V lookup: CDR1 LGHNA, CDR2 YSLEER. CDR3 loop: CASSLAGDNTEAFF. CDR3 in DNA: TGCGCCAGCAGCCTGGCGGGCGATAACACTGAAGCTTTCTTT.

The genes are TRBV27 and TRBJ2-1; 7 nucleotides match TRBD1. CDR1 and CDR2 from the germline V gene are MNHEY and SMNVEV (reference sequence). This CDR3 spans 16 amino acids. V was pared by 4 bases and J by 7 bases, with 13 bases of the junction left unmatched. The CDR3 protein is CASSSETGMVRNEQFF. The CDR3 region has the DNA TGTGCCAGCAGTTCCGAGACAGGGATGGTTAGAAATGAGCAGTTCTTC.

The chain uses TRBV7-9 and TRBJ1-5; D is unclear. The length of the CDR3 is 12 residues. Germline lookup yields CDR1 SEHNR and CDR2 FQNEAQ (reference sequence). Trimming stripped 5 bases from V and 8 bases from J, with 10 bases between. The DNA of the CDR3 is TGTGCCAGCAGCATCTGGCAGGAGCCCCAGCATTTT. Amino acid sequence: CASSIWQEPQHF. Full variable domain (remainder filled in from reference TRBV7-9 and TRBJ1-5): DTGVSQNPRHKITKRGQNVTFRCDPISEHNRLYWYRQTLGQGPEFLTYFQNEAQLEKSRLLSDRFSAERPKGSFSTLEIQRTEQGDSAMYLCASSIWQEPQHFGDGTRLSIL.

This sequence joins TRBV11-3 and TRBJ2-7; D remains ambiguous. Germline CDR1 reads SGHNT; CDR2 reads YENEEA. With 3 bases removed from V and 0 bases from J, the gap between germline ends came to 0 bases. The CDR3 runs to 11 residues. CDR3 loop: CASSFSYEQYF. DNA for the CDR3: TGTGCCAGCAGCTTCTCCTACGAGCAGTACTTC.

The rearrangement joins TRBV18 to TRBJ2-1; no clear D. CDR3 length equals 17 residues. Trimming removed 0 bases from V and 4 bases from J, with 16 bases in between. CDR1 is KGHSH and CDR2 is LQKENI in the germline V gene. DNA for the CDR3: TGTGCCAGCTCACCACCTTCGGGTCTCCCAAGATACAATGAGCAGTTCTTC. This sequence encodes CASSPPSGLPRYNEQFF. The full variable domain, in which reference TRBV18 and TRBJ2-1 provide the parts outside the CDR3, is NAGVMQNPRHLVRRRGQEARLRCSPMKGHSHVYWYRQLPEEGLKFMVYLQKENIIDESGMPKERFSAEFPKEGPSILRIQQVVRGDSAAYFCASSPPSGLPRYNEQFFGPGTRLTVL.

V usage is TRBV13 and J usage is TRBJ1-4; D gene ambiguous. Trimming took off 5 bases at V and 0 bases at J, with 7 bases between the two ends. Germline CDR1 is PRHDT and CDR2 is FYEKMQ (reference sequence). The CDR3 spans 14 residues. The CDR3 nucleotides read TGTGCCAGCAGCGCCCGCTCAACTAATGAAAAACTGTTTTTT. Protein: CASSARSTNEKLFF.

The CDR3 DNA reads as TGTGCCAGCAGTTTATCACAGTACTACGAGCAGTACTTC. Encoded protein: CASSLSQYYEQYF. The chain has TRBV27 and TRBJ2-7; D is ambiguous. The CDR3 covers 13 residues. V was clipped by 0 bases and J by 3 bases, with 6 bases between them. CDR1 is MNHEY and CDR2 is SMNVEV in the germline V gene (reference sequence).

This clone has just one count. This chain uses TRBV10-3 with TRBJ1-5; no firm D call. The germline V gene encodes CDR1 ENHRY and CDR2 SYGVKD. The V end was cut by 3 bases, the J end by 6 bases, with 21 bases between. The CDR3 is made up of 17 amino acids. The CDR3 here is CAISDEVLSFEGQPQHF. CDR3 nucleotide sequence: TGTGCCATCAGTGATGAAGTACTTTCCTTCGAGGGTCAGCCCCAGCATTTT.

A remark on this clone: One end of the junction varies from germline; a read error may be responsible. Other DNA sequences in the sample encode the same CDR3. The chain couples TRBV27 to TRBJ2-7; a possible D gene is TRBD1 (6 bases). The CDR3 loop spans 15 amino acids. Germline V gene lookup returns CDR1 MNHEY and CDR2 SMNVEV (reference sequence). The CDR3 loop reads CASSLLRTETYEQYF. DNA of the CDR3: TGTGCCAGCAGTTTATTGAGGACAGAAACCTACGAGCAGTACTTT.

The rearrangement joins TRBV6-5 to TRBJ2-7; D possibly corresponds to TRBD1 (6 bases). Germline loops: CDR1 MNHEY, CDR2 SVGAGI. V gave up 0 bases and J gave up 7 bases, with 13 bases separating them. The CDR3 length is 14 residues. The chain's CDR3 is CASSYSGHVEEQYF. Written as DNA, the CDR3 is TGTGCCAGCAGTTACTCGGGACACGTCGAGGAGCAGTACTTC.

The chain combines TRBV3-1 (or the pseudogene TRBV3-2) with TRBJ2-1; 7 bases fit TRBD2. Germline V CDR1 and CDR2: LGHDT, YNNKEL (reference sequence). Trimming removed 5 bases from V and 10 bases from J; junction bases left unmatched: 14. The CDR3 spans 15 residues. CDR3 amino acids: CASSGQSGNILEQFF. The CDR3 DNA reads as TGTGCCAGCAGCGGCCAGAGCGGGAACATTCTCGAGCAGTTCTTC.

This sequence joins TRBV6-2 or TRBV6-3 and TRBJ1-2; 8 bases agree with TRBD1. Per the germline V gene, CDR1 is MNHEY and CDR2 is SVGEGT. This CDR3 region has 15 residues. The V and J ends lost 5 bases and 6 bases, in that order; junction bases with no gene match: 11. The CDR3 sequence is CASSTPDRVGDGYTF. As DNA, the CDR3 is TGTGCCAGCAGTACCCCGGACAGGGTAGGGGATGGCTACACCTTC.

This clone was seen just once. The chain combines TRBV7-9 with TRBJ2-5; TRBD1 agrees at 8 bases. There are 15 residues in the CDR3. Germline-derived CDR1 and CDR2 are SEHNR and FQNEAQ (reference sequence). Trimming cost V 3 bases and J 2 bases; bases outside gene matches: 5. The CDR3 is CASSFPQGVQETQYF. The CDR3 nucleotides are TGTGCCAGCAGCTTCCCACAGGGGGTACAAGAGACCCAGTACTTC.

The chain couples TRBV27 to TRBJ1-1; D not resolved. V was clipped by 2 bases and J by 3 bases, with 10 bases between them. Germline loops: CDR1 MNHEY, CDR2 SMNVEV (reference sequence). The CDR3 is 14 residues long. CDR3 nucleotide sequence: TGTGCCAGCAGTTTACTGGGTTCGGACACTGAAGCTTTCTTT. Protein: CASSLLGSDTEAFF.

The chain links TRBV29-1 to TRBJ1-2; D is possibly TRBD1 (6 bases). Trimming took 3 bases from V and 5 from J, leaving 19 bases between them. This CDR3 spans 15 amino acids. Germline V gene data show CDR1 as SQVTM and CDR2 as ANQGSEA. The CDR3: CSVEGTHVDAYGYTF. The CDR3 nucleotides are TGCAGCGTTGAGGGGACACACGTCGACGCTTATGGCTACACCTTC.

The rearrangement links TRBV13 to TRBJ1-1; D unclear. This CDR3 spans 11 amino acids. With 10 bases removed from V and 0 bases from J, the gap between germline ends came to 6 bases. CDR1 PRHDT and CDR2 FYEKMQ come from the germline V gene (reference sequence). The CDR3 region is CAIRLNTEAFF. CDR3 nucleotide sequence: TGTGCCATCAGGTTGAACACTGAAGCTTTCTTT.

The sample holds a few counts of this clone. V and J are TRBV15 and TRBJ1-5, with D possibly being TRBD1 (5 bases). The CDR3 is made up of 14 amino acids. Trimming removed 4 bases from V and 3 bases from J, with 10 bases in between. From germline, CDR1 is LNHNV and CDR2 YYDKDF (reference sequence). The CDR3 loop is CATSKGRTNQPQHF. The CDR3 nucleotides are TGTGCCACCAGCAAGGGGCGCACCAATCAGCCCCAGCATTTT.